This TCR beta chain was recovered during a study of blood T cell repertoires in COVID-19. Overall study: In each case, the material was cDNA or gDNA derived from T cells, B-cell-depleted T cells, or PBMCs.

With 10 bases clipped from V and 5 bases from J, the junction kept 12 bases outside the gene matches. The CDR3 loop spans 14 amino acids. Germline loops: CDR1 MRHNA, CDR2 SNTAGT. Per the original methods: Amplification with reference gene primers provided the estimates of nucleated cell counts. Libraries were prepared by immunoSEQ multiplex PCR; TCRdb keeps only in-frame clonotypes and omits some of them. That table supplies the V and J calls and clone size; D and trimming were determined from the DNA. Among roughly 48,000 clones listed, about 76% were seen once. Sequenced input: peripheral blood. V is TRBV6-4 and J is TRBJ2-5; 8 bases line up with TRBD1. This TCR derives from a human donor with active or convalescent COVID-19. The donor label of this sample is uncertain. The CDR3 sequence: CAIFLTGVWETQYF. Written as DNA, the CDR3 is TGTGCCATTTTTTTGACAGGGGTATGGGAGACCCAGTACTTC.